The 30 T cell receptor beta chains listed next were all sequenced from one sample in a study of PD-L1 blockade in urothelial cancer. This table comes from immunoSEQ multiplex PCR, and its TCRdb copy is limited to in-frame clones, with some not included. The table records about 57,000 clones, 85% to 90% of them present only once. This material consisted of PBMCs, taken around atezolizumab (anti-PD-L1) treatment. These receptors originate from a man aged 45-60 years with urothelial cancer.

V usage is TRBV19 and J usage is TRBJ2-7, with D possibly TRBD2 on 6 matching bases. Trimming stripped 6 bases from V and 2 bases from J, with 11 bases between. Germline V CDR1 and CDR2: LNHDA, SQIVND (reference sequence). The CDR3 length is 13 residues. This chain's CDR3 is CASSRDFAYEQYF. CDR3 bases: TGTGCCAGTAGCCGGGACTTCGCCTACGAGCAGTACTTC.

This clone has only one observation. The CDR3 DNA is TGTGCCAGCAGCTTAAATAGAAGGAACACCGGGGAGCTGTTTTTT. It yields the protein CASSLNRRNTGELFF. The rearrangement uses TRBV11-1 and TRBJ2-2; D is unclear. Germline values: CDR1 SGHAT, CDR2 FQDESV (reference sequence). This CDR3 has 15 amino acids. V shed 2 bases and J shed 1 base, with 8 bases lying between them.

The J gene is TRBJ1-6, the V gene TRBV7-8; D is ambiguous. In germline, CDR1 is SGHVS, CDR2 FQNEAQ. V shed 5 bases and J shed 0 bases, with 8 bases lying between them. This CDR3 is 15 amino acids long. The CDR3 region is CASSPQISYNSPLHF. In DNA form, the CDR3 reads TGTGCCAGCAGCCCTCAGATCTCCTATAATTCACCCCTCCACTTT.

This clone was seen only a few times. V gene TRBV5-4 combines with J gene TRBJ1-2, with D tentatively TRBD1 (6 bases). V lost 4 bases to trimming and J lost 7 bases, with 20 bases between them. Per germline, CDR1 SGHNT and CDR2 YYREEE (reference sequence). The CDR3 covers 15 residues. CDR3 loop: CASSQDLQGRGGYTF. DNA of the CDR3: TGTGCCAGCAGCCAAGACTTACAGGGTCGGGGTGGCTACACCTTC.

The chain has TRBV28 and TRBJ1-2, with a tentative D call TRBD1 (6 bases). This CDR3 is built from 13 residues. CDR1 is MDHEN, CDR2 SYDVKM, per germline. V shed 6 bases and J shed 5 bases, with 13 bases lying between them. The CDR3 here is CASRAGARYGYTF. The CDR3 region has the DNA TGTGCCAGCAGAGCAGGGGCTCGTTATGGCTACACCTTC.

The chain links TRBV7-3 to TRBJ2-2, with D maybe TRBD1 (7 bases). The CDR3 has 16 amino acids. Germline lookup yields CDR1 SGHTA and CDR2 FQGTGA. Trimming left V 2 bases short and J 1 base short, with 11 bases between. The CDR3 reads CASSLRGTVNTGELFF. CDR3 bases: TGTGCCAGCAGCTTACGGGGGACAGTGAACACCGGGGAGCTGTTTTTT.

The chain joins TRBV6-1 to TRBJ2-5; 7 bases map to TRBD2. The V gene end was trimmed by 4 bases and the J gene end by 5 bases; junction bases not matched to a gene: 10. Germline assignment: CDR1 MNHNS and CDR2 SASEGT. This CDR3 has 15 amino acids. The CDR3, as DNA: TGTGCCAGCAGTGTAGGTGGCGGGAGTAGGGAGACCCAGTACTTC. Protein: CASSVGGGSRETQYF.

The chain is built from TRBV11-3 and TRBJ2-7; 8 bases agree with TRBD2. Germline CDR1 is SGHNT and CDR2 is YENEEA. The CDR3 loop spans 12 amino acids. J gave up 3 bases and V 9 bases, and 4 bases lay outside the gene matches. This CDR3 is CARPRGGYEQYF. CDR3 in DNA: TGTGCCAGGCCCCGGGGGGGCTACGAGCAGTACTTC.

The rearrangement links TRBV2 to TRBJ2-3; a weak D match, TRBD2 (6 bases). Trimming pared 6 bases from V and 0 bases from J, leaving 10 bases between. The CDR3 has 14 amino acids. Germline CDR1 SNHLY, CDR2 FYNNEI. This CDR3 is CASRFRESTDTQYF. The CDR3 region has the DNA TGTGCCAGCAGGTTCCGGGAGAGCACAGATACGCAGTATTTT.

This rearrangement joins TRBV9 to TRBJ2-3; D might be TRBD1 (6 bases). Germline assignment: CDR1 SGDLS and CDR2 YYNGEE. The CDR3 extends over 16 amino acids. Trimming left V 0 bases short and J 6 bases short, with 17 bases between. CDR3 protein: CASSVGGQGLWDTQYF. Here the CDR3 DNA reads TGTGCCAGCAGCGTAGGGGGGCAGGGCTTGTGGGATACGCAGTATTTT. The complete variable domain, with remaining parts taken from reference TRBV9 and TRBJ2-3, reads DSGVTQTPKHLITATGQRVTLRCSPRSGDLSVYWYQQSLDQGLQFLIQYYNGEERAKGNILERFSAQQFPDLHSELNLSSLELGDSALYFCASSVGGQGLWDTQYFGPGTRLTVL.

The rearrangement joins TRBV11-1 to TRBJ1-1; D gene ambiguous. This CDR3 has 11 residues. The germline CDR1 and CDR2 sequences are SGHAT and FQDESV (reference sequence). Trimming pared 3 bases from V and 5 bases from J, leaving 4 bases between. CDR3 sequence: CASSLQTEAFF. Here the CDR3 DNA reads TGTGCCAGCAGCTTGCAGACTGAAGCTTTCTTT.

This clone came up a few times. The rearrangement uses TRBV5-1 and TRBJ2-1; 14 bases are shared with TRBD2. V lost 3 bases and J lost 0; bases outside the gene matches: 8. The germline V gene encodes CDR1 SGHRS and CDR2 YFSETQ. This CDR3 is built from 19 residues. CDR3 protein: CASSSVGTSGGSSYNEQFF. CDR3 DNA sequence: TGCGCCAGCAGCTCTGTTGGGACTAGCGGGGGAAGCTCCTACAATGAGCAGTTCTTC.

The J gene is TRBJ2-5, the V gene TRBV19, with D perhaps matching TRBD2 (5 bases). The CDR3 sequence is 14 residues long. Germline assignment: CDR1 LNHDA and CDR2 SQIVND (reference sequence). V was cut by 6 bases and J by 5 bases, with 16 bases left in between. In nucleotides, the CDR3 is TGTGCCAGTAGCGGCTCCAGCGGATGGGAGACCCAGTACTTC. Translating it yields CASSGSSGWETQYF. The full variable domain, its missing parts supplied by reference TRBV19 and TRBJ2-5, is DGGITQSPKYLFRKEGQNVTLSCEQNLNHDAMYWYRQDPGQGLRLIYYSQIVNDFQKGDIAEGYSVSREKKESFPLTVTSAQKNPTAFYLCASSGSSGWETQYFGPGTRLLVL.

The chain is built from TRBV7-9 and TRBJ1-1; D possibly corresponds to TRBD1 (6 bases). The V end lost 3 bases, the J end lost 3 bases, and 20 bases lay between the germline ends. Germline V CDR1 and CDR2: SEHNR, FQNEAQ (reference sequence). The CDR3 is made up of 17 amino acids. CDR3 protein: CASSFLGQGSSDTEAFF. For the CDR3, the DNA is TGTGCCAGCAGCTTCCTGGGTCAGGGGAGTTCAGACACTGAAGCTTTCTTT. Full variable domain (rest looked up from reference TRBV7-9 and TRBJ1-1): DTGVSQNPRHKITKRGQNVTFRCDPISEHNRLYWYRQTLGQGPEFLTYFQNEAQLEKSRLLSDRFSAERPKGSFSTLEIQRTEQGDSAMYLCASSFLGQGSSDTEAFFGQGTRLTVV.

The V and J genes are TRBV23-1 and TRBJ2-1; D gene ambiguous. TRBV23-1 is placed among ORFs of uncertain function. The CDR3 consists of 12 residues. V lost 6 bases and J 2 bases, leaving 5 bases between the germline ends. CDR3 residues: CASRAPYNEQFF. CDR3 bases: TGCGCCAGCAGGGCCCCCTACAATGAGCAGTTCTTC.

The CDR3 here is CAWSGQSGAQYF. The DNA for the CDR3 is TGTGCCTGGAGTGGGCAGAGCGGGGCCCAGTACTTC. This chain joins TRBV30 and TRBJ2-5; 7 nucleotides agree with TRBD2. The germline V gene encodes CDR1 GTSNPN and CDR2 SVGIG (reference sequence). The CDR3 has 12 residues. V lost 1 base and J lost 9; bases outside the gene matches: 5.

The chain uses TRBV21-1 and TRBJ1-6. TRBV21-1 is assigned pseudogene status. This CDR3 has 17 residues. CDR3 residues: CASSKKYEMIYNSPLHF. The CDR3 DNA follows: TGTGCCAGCAGCAAAAAGTATGAGATGATCTATAATTCACCCCTCCACTTT.

The chain joins TRBV15 to TRBJ2-6; 11 nucleotides line up with TRBD1. The trim removed 9 bases at V and 4 bases at J, leaving 8 bases unmatched. Looked up from germline, CDR1 is LNHNV and CDR2 is YYDKDF (reference sequence). The length of the CDR3 is 16 residues. CDR3 sequence: CATSGQGAAGANVLTF. CDR3 sequence (DNA): TGTGCCACATCTGGACAGGGGGCAGCGGGGGCCAACGTCCTGACTTTC.

V and J are TRBV19 and TRBJ2-7; 9 nucleotides agree with TRBD1. V was clipped by 6 bases and J by 0 bases; unmatched bases: 6. Germline CDR1 is LNHDA and CDR2 is SQIVND (reference sequence). The length of the CDR3 is 15 residues. CDR3 in amino acids: CASRRGQGSSYEQYF. In nucleotides, the CDR3 is TGTGCCAGTAGGAGAGGACAGGGGAGCTCCTACGAGCAGTACTTC.

The gene calls are TRBV6-5 and TRBJ2-1, with D tentatively TRBD1 (5 bases). Trimming shortened V by 2 bases and J by 6 bases, and 14 bases separated the two germline ends. The CDR3 is made up of 15 amino acids. CDR1 MNHEY and CDR2 SVGAGI come from the germline V gene. CDR3 DNA: TGTGCCAGCAGTTACCGGATAGGGGCAACCAATGAGCAGTTCTTC. Translation: CASSYRIGATNEQFF.

The chain has TRBV6-6 and TRBJ1-1; D may be TRBD1 (6 bases). This CDR3 spans 12 amino acids. The germline V gene has CDR1 MNHNY and CDR2 SVGAGI (reference sequence). V was trimmed by 9 bases and J by 7 bases, leaving 15 bases between them. The CDR3 protein is CASWEGDGEAFF. The DNA of the CDR3 is TGTGCCAGTTGGGAGGGGGACGGTGAAGCTTTCTTT.

This clone was found once. The chain recombines TRBV30 with TRBJ2-1, with D tentatively TRBD2 (6 bases). The CDR3 extends over 16 amino acids. The V and J ends lost 3 bases and 2 bases respectively, with 17 bases between them. Germline V gene data show CDR1 as GTSNPN and CDR2 as SVGIG (reference sequence). The CDR3 protein is CAWSPDVVAAYNEQFF. The CDR3 bases are TGTGCCTGGAGCCCCGATGTGGTAGCGGCCTACAATGAGCAGTTCTTC.

The genes are TRBV12-2 and TRBJ1-5; the table's D call, TRBD1, has no DNA check behind it. TRBV12-2 is marked as a pseudogene. CDR3 length: 18 residues. The CDR3, as DNA: TGTGCAAGTCGCTTAGCCGACAGGGGCCCTTGTAGCAATCAGCCCCAGCATTTT. Its translation is CASRLADRGPCSNQPQHF.

This chain joins TRBV11-2 and TRBJ2-3, with 9 bases matching TRBD2. Trimming at V came to 5 bases and at J to 2 bases, leaving 8 bases not matched to a gene. There are 16 residues in the CDR3. The V gene's germline CDR1 is SGHAT and CDR2 FQNNGV. CDR3 in DNA: TGTGCCAGCAGCCTGCGGGAGGGGCTCCTCACAGATACGCAGTATTTT. Translation gives CASSLREGLLTDTQYF.

The chain joins TRBV15 to TRBJ2-5; TRBD2 might be the D (6 bases). CDR3 length: 16 amino acids. Trimming left V 0 bases short and J 3 bases short, with 14 bases between. Germline lookup yields CDR1 LNHNV and CDR2 YYDKDF (reference sequence). The CDR3 region has the DNA TGTGCCACCAGCAGAGACCGGGACTTGATAAAAGAGACCCAGTACTTC. Protein sequence: CATSRDRDLIKETQYF.

The gene calls are TRBV19 and TRBJ1-2, with TRBD1 matching over 9 bases. The V and J ends lost 9 bases and 7 bases, in that order; junction bases with no gene match: 12. The CDR3 has 14 amino acids. Germline CDR1 LNHDA, CDR2 SQIVND (reference sequence). In DNA form, the CDR3 reads TGTGCCAGCATCGCGGACAGGGGAAGCGGTGGCTACACCTTC. Residues: CASIADRGSGGYTF.

CDR3 DNA: TGTGCCAGCAGCTTGTACGGGACAGGGGAGGTAGATACGCAGTATTTT. Translated, it gives CASSLYGTGEVDTQYF. V gene TRBV5-4 combines with J gene TRBJ2-3; 10 bases match TRBD1. The trim removed 1 base at V and 5 bases at J, leaving 7 bases unmatched. The CDR3 runs to 16 residues. Germline values: CDR1 SGHNT, CDR2 YYREEE (reference sequence).

The J gene is TRBJ2-3, the V gene TRBV7-9; the match to TRBD2 covers 7 bases. V gave up 4 bases and J gave up 2 bases; unmatched junction bases: 3. Germline V lookup: CDR1 SEHNR, CDR2 FQNEAQ (reference sequence). The CDR3 is 14 amino acids. The CDR3 here is CASSSGTITDTQYF. The CDR3 DNA reads TGTGCCAGCAGCTCTGGGACTATCACAGATACGCAGTATTTT.

The rearrangement links TRBV5-6 to TRBJ2-5; D is unresolved. The CDR3 consists of 14 residues. Germline loops: CDR1 SGHDT, CDR2 YYEEEE. V lost 3 bases to trimming and J lost 5 bases, with 14 bases between them. This CDR3 reads CASSSGLLAETQYF. In DNA, the CDR3 is TGTGCCAGCAGCTCGGGTCTGCTGGCGGAGACCCAGTACTTC.

The chain has TRBV27 and TRBJ1-6; a weak D match, TRBD1 (5 bases). Trimming took off 5 bases at V and 0 bases at J, with 11 bases between the two ends. The CDR3 is 16 amino acids. CDR1 is MNHEY, CDR2 SMNVEV, per germline (reference sequence). DNA of the CDR3: TGTGCCAGCAGTCCGACAGATAGCTCCTATAATTCACCCCTCCACTTT. This codes for CASSPTDSSYNSPLHF.